The present T cell receptor beta chain was sequenced within a study of blood T cell repertoires in COVID-19. Study-wide context: Whether acute or convalescent, the COVID-19 samples came from the United States, Italy and Spain. From T cells, B-cell-depleted T cells, or PBMCs came the material, which was cDNA or gDNA.

V lost 4 bases and J 3 bases, leaving 13 bases between the germline ends. Germline lookup yields CDR1 SGHDN and CDR2 FVKESK. The CDR3 is 15 amino acids. As processed by the authors: Using reference gene primer amplification, nucleated cell counts were estimated. TCRdb's table, derived via immunoSEQ multiplex PCR, lists solely in-frame clones and lacks some. V and J calls and clone size follow that table, whereas D and trimming were derived from the DNA. The data contain tens of thousands of clones, over 75% of them singletons. The chain links TRBV14 to TRBJ1-5; no clear D. The receptor's source is a human donor in a cohort sampled during active COVID-19. The sequenced sample consisted of peripheral blood. The chain's CDR3 is CASSPPGAHNQPQHF. In DNA form, the CDR3 reads TGTGCCAGCAGCCCCCCGGGTGCGCACAATCAGCCCCAGCATTTT.